The 27 T cell receptor beta chains given below trace back to one sample, sequenced in a study of shared clonotypes between healthy human individuals (dated by TCRdb to the early 2020s). Library preparation was by the immunoSEQ multiplex PCR assay. TCRdb re-hosts the immuneACCESS table, in-frame sequences only. Its copies lack some clones; in the studies checked, an unresolved V gene accounts for under half of them, and the cause for the rest is not known. This sample gives more than 2,000,000 clones in total; over 85% of them show up just once. The top ten constitute 0.39% of the sample. Specimen: naive CD4+ T cells from PBMCs. The label giving this sample's cell subset or site can be read as: CD45RA+ positively selected. Receptor source: a man younger than 35 in good health. Some clones in this sample may be carry-over from other donors' samples.

The chain joins TRBV5-1 to TRBJ1-4; D is unresolved. The V gene lost 4 bases and the J gene lost 4 bases, with 8 bases spanning the gap. CDR1 and CDR2 from the germline V gene are SGHRS and YFSETQ. This CDR3 spans 13 amino acids. The chain's CDR3 is CASSISDNEKLFF. In DNA form, the CDR3 reads TGCGCCAGCAGCATCAGCGATAATGAAAAACTGTTTTTT.

This clone is a singleton in its sample. The rearrangement uses TRBV11-2 and TRBJ1-2; the D is unclear. V shed 5 bases and J shed 7 bases, with 20 bases lying between them. The germline V gene encodes CDR1 SGHAT and CDR2 FQNNGV. The CDR3 is 15 residues long. CDR3 loop: CASSPHFGQMSGYTF. The CDR3 bases are TGTGCCAGCAGCCCACACTTCGGGCAGATGAGTGGCTACACCTTC.

The chain uses TRBV15 and TRBJ1-5; D ambiguous. The V gene lost 4 bases and the J gene lost 3 bases, with 10 bases spanning the gap. Germline V gene sequence: CDR1 LNHNV, CDR2 YYDKDF (reference sequence). The length of the CDR3 is 14 residues. The chain's CDR3 is CATSTPWSNQPQHF. The DNA of the CDR3 is TGTGCCACCAGCACCCCTTGGTCCAATCAGCCCCAGCATTTT.

A note on this clone: The same CDR3 is also encoded by other DNA sequences in this sample. The chain combines TRBV28 with TRBJ2-3, with D perhaps TRBD2 (6 bases). Germline CDR1 and CDR2: MDHEN and SYDVKM. This CDR3 is 14 amino acids long. V lost 2 bases to trimming and J lost 2 bases, with 8 bases between them. In nucleotides, the CDR3 is TGTGCCAGCAGTTTAGGCGGGGACACAGATACGCAGTATTTT. Translating gives CASSLGGDTDTQYF. Using reference TRBV28 and TRBJ2-3 for the parts outside the CDR3, the full variable domain is DVKVTQSSRYLVKRTGEKVFLECVQDMDHENMFWYRQDPGLGLRLIYFSYDVKMKEKGDIPEGYSVSREKKERFSLILESASTNQTSMYLCASSLGGDTDTQYFGPGTRLTVL.

V usage is TRBV5-1 and J usage is TRBJ2-7; D could derive from TRBD1 or TRBD2 (8 bases each). The germline V gene has CDR1 SGHRS and CDR2 YFSETQ. The CDR3 loop spans 15 amino acids. V was pared by 7 bases and J by 4 bases, with 21 bases between. Here the CDR3 reads CASRGSGTGPYEQYF. The DNA for the CDR3 is TGCGCCAGCCGGGGTAGCGGGACAGGTCCGTACGAGCAGTACTTC.

The chain combines TRBV6-6 with TRBJ2-1, with TRBD2 identical over 10 bases. CDR3 length equals 15 residues. Looked up from germline, CDR1 is MNHNY and CDR2 is SVGAGI (reference sequence). The J segment lost 4 bases and the V segment lost 6 bases, leaving 6 bases of the junction unmatched. CDR3 protein: CASSLVAGGYNEQFF. The DNA for the CDR3 is TGTGCCAGCAGCCTTGTAGCGGGAGGTTACAATGAGCAGTTCTTC.

The V and J genes are TRBV28 and TRBJ2-7; 8 nucleotides match TRBD1. Germline V gene data show CDR1 as MDHEN and CDR2 as SYDVKM. The trim removed 6 bases at V and 4 bases at J, leaving 8 bases unmatched. This CDR3 is built from 14 residues. This CDR3 reads CASRTTGELYEQYF. CDR3 DNA sequence: TGTGCCAGCAGAACGACAGGGGAATTATACGAGCAGTACTTC.

This sequence joins TRBV19 and TRBJ1-5; 9 bases fit TRBD1. Germline values: CDR1 LNHDA, CDR2 SQIVND (reference sequence). The CDR3 covers 14 residues. Trimming cost V 4 bases and J 10 bases; bases outside gene matches: 8. CDR3 loop: CASSTAGGQGPQHF. In nucleotides, the CDR3 is TGTGCCAGTAGTACAGCGGGGGGACAGGGACCCCAGCATTTT.

The V and J genes are TRBV7-2 and TRBJ2-1; 9 bases are a match to TRBD2. Germline CDR1 SGHTA, CDR2 FQGNSA. Trimming at V came to 5 bases and at J to 8 bases, leaving 10 bases not matched to a gene. The CDR3 is 15 residues long. The chain's CDR3 is CASSPYHSGSYEQFF. The CDR3 DNA sequence: TGTGCCAGCAGCCCATACCATAGCGGGAGCTATGAGCAGTTCTTC.

This chain links TRBV5-4 with TRBJ1-2; 9 bases are a match to TRBD1. The V segment lost 4 bases and the J segment 0 bases; nucleotides outside the gene matches: 10. Germline CDR1 and CDR2: SGHNT and YYREEE (reference sequence). This CDR3 is built from 17 residues. The CDR3, as DNA: TGTGCCAGCAGCGGCCGGGACAGGGCAACAACTAACTATGGCTACACCTTC. This gives the protein CASSGRDRATTNYGYTF. Together with reference TRBV5-4 and TRBJ1-2, the CDR3 gives the full variable domain: ETGVTQSPTHLIKTRGQQVTLRCSSQSGHNTVSWYQQALGQGPQFIFQYYREEENGRGNFPPRFSGLQFPNYSSELNVNALELDDSALYLCASSGRDRATTNYGYTFGSGTRLTVV.

The V and J genes are TRBV5-4 and TRBJ1-4; 7 nucleotides line up with TRBD1. The CDR3 extends over 16 amino acids. Germline V CDR1 and CDR2: SGHNT, YYREEE (reference sequence). Losses at the gene ends were 0 bases for V and 4 bases for J; bases not matched to a gene: 6. CDR3 nucleotides: TGTGCCAGCAGCTTGGCCGATGCAGGGGGTAATGAAAAACTGTTTTTT. Translation: CASSLADAGGNEKLFF.

The V gene is TRBV2, the J gene TRBJ2-5, with a tentative D call TRBD1 (5 bases). Germline V gene data show CDR1 as SNHLY and CDR2 as FYNNEI. The CDR3 spans 14 residues. The germline V and J ends were trimmed by 5 bases and 2 bases, with 12 bases remaining between them. Here the CDR3 reads CASSRQGLQETQYF. DNA for the CDR3: TGTGCCAGCAGTCGGCAGGGTTTACAAGAGACCCAGTACTTC.

The chain recombines TRBV9 with TRBJ2-7, with 8 bases identical to TRBD2. V trimming: 0 bases; J trimming: 0 bases; junction bases outside the gene matches: 2. From germline, CDR1 is SGDLS and CDR2 YYNGEE. The CDR3 is made up of 15 amino acids. The CDR3 loop is CASSVAAGGSYEQYF. The CDR3 DNA is TGTGCCAGCAGCGTAGCGGCGGGAGGCTCCTACGAGCAGTACTTC.

J is TRBJ2-3 and V is TRBV12-5, with D possibly TRBD2 on 5 matching bases. The ends were cut back, 10 bases at V and 0 bases at J, with 14 bases in the middle. This CDR3 has 14 amino acids. Looked up from germline, CDR1 is LGHNT and CDR2 is FRNRAP. This chain's CDR3 is CAISGSPSTDTQYF. The DNA for the CDR3 is TGTGCTATATCGGGGAGCCCTAGCACAGATACGCAGTATTTT.

The gene calls are TRBV15 and TRBJ2-2; no clear D. The CDR3 has 14 residues. Germline-derived CDR1 and CDR2 are LNHNV and YYDKDF (reference sequence). Trimming stripped 1 base from V and 2 bases from J, with 5 bases between. The CDR3 region has the DNA TGTGCCACCAGCAGAGGAGACAACACCGGGGAGCTGTTTTTT. Translating gives CATSRGDNTGELFF.

The chain recombines TRBV9 with TRBJ2-3, with D unresolved. Trimming stripped 0 bases from V and 1 base from J, with 12 bases between. The CDR3 has 16 amino acids. Germline CDR1 and CDR2: SGDLS and YYNGEE. The CDR3 loop is CASSVGVSRGTDTQYF. CDR3 sequence (DNA): TGTGCCAGCAGCGTAGGAGTAAGTAGGGGCACAGATACGCAGTATTTT.

The V gene is TRBV7-9, the J gene TRBJ2-1, with 12 bases lining up with TRBD2. The CDR3 totals 16 residues. Trimming at V came to 1 base and at J to 9 bases, leaving 7 bases not matched to a gene. Germline V gives CDR1 SEHNR, CDR2 FQNEAQ (reference sequence). This CDR3 reads CASSLDRLAGVVEQFF. In nucleotides, the CDR3 is TGTGCCAGCAGCTTAGACCGACTAGCGGGAGTTGTTGAGCAGTTCTTC. Using reference TRBV7-9 and TRBJ2-1 for the parts outside the CDR3, the full variable domain is DTGVSQNPRHKITKRGQNVTFRCDPISEHNRLYWYRQTLGQGPEFLTYFQNEAQLEKSRLLSDRFSAERPKGSFSTLEIQRTEQGDSAMYLCASSLDRLAGVVEQFFGPGTRLTVL.

This chain connects TRBV28 to TRBJ1-2; D gene unclear. CDR1 is MDHEN and CDR2 is SYDVKM in the germline V gene. The CDR3 totals 17 residues. Trimming took 4 bases from V and 4 from J, leaving 22 bases between them. Written as DNA, the CDR3 is TGTGCCAGCAGTTCCTCCCTTAGTGATGGTGTGGGCTATGGCTACACCTTC. As protein: CASSSSLSDGVGYGYTF.

The chain links TRBV27 to TRBJ2-6; D gene unclear. The CDR3 length is 17 residues. V lost 5 bases and J 4 bases, leaving 18 bases between the germline ends. Germline V gene data show CDR1 as MNHEY and CDR2 as SMNVEV (reference sequence). The CDR3 DNA is TGTGCCAGCAGTCTTAGAAGCATCAACGCCGGGGCCAACGTCCTGACTTTC. Translating gives CASSLRSINAGANVLTF.

V usage is TRBV4-3 and J usage is TRBJ2-3, with unresolved D. The V end lost 2 bases, the J end lost 8 bases, and 11 bases lay between the germline ends. Per the germline V gene, CDR1 is LGHNA and CDR2 is YSLEER. The CDR3 spans 13 residues. CDR3 protein: CASSQSLTGTQYF. CDR3 DNA sequence: TGCGCCAGCAGCCAATCTTTGACCGGTACGCAGTATTTT.

This sequence joins TRBV28 and TRBJ2-1, with TRBD2 matching over 12 bases. The CDR3 totals 19 residues. The V gene's germline CDR1 is MDHEN and CDR2 SYDVKM. The V and J ends lost 4 bases and 4 bases, in that order; junction bases with no gene match: 14. CDR3 bases: TGTGCCAGCAGTTCACTCCCCCATCCTAGCGGGAGGGTTTACAATGAGCAGTTCTTC. Its protein product is CASSSLPHPSGRVYNEQFF.

V gene TRBV29-1 combines with J gene TRBJ1-1, with no clear D. Trimming took off 5 bases at V and 1 base at J, with 11 bases between the two ends. This CDR3 has 13 residues. Germline assignment: CDR1 SQVTM and CDR2 ANQGSEA. The CDR3: CSVQEAPNTEAFF. CDR3 DNA sequence: TGCAGCGTTCAGGAGGCTCCGAACACTGAAGCTTTCTTT.

This clone was found once. This sequence joins TRBV6-6 and TRBJ1-2; TRBD1 matches at 7 bases. Germline V gene lookup returns CDR1 MNHNY and CDR2 SVGAGI (reference sequence). V dropped 0 bases and J dropped 8; count of bases not matched to a gene: 12. The CDR3 has 16 residues. The CDR3 loop is CASSYSHGGQEAGYTF. The CDR3 region has the DNA TGTGCCAGCAGTTACTCCCACGGAGGACAGGAGGCGGGCTACACCTTC.

CDR3 coding DNA: TGTGCCTGGAGTCAACTGGGCCGGGGGAACACTGAAGCTTTCTTT. Residues: CAWSQLGRGNTEAFF. This chain joins TRBV30 and TRBJ1-1; D is undetermined. The CDR3 spans 15 residues. V gave up 2 bases and J gave up 1 base, with 14 bases separating them. Germline CDR1 GTSNPN, CDR2 SVGIG (reference sequence). The variable domain in full, with the rest retrieved from reference TRBV30 and TRBJ1-1, is SQTIHQWPATLVQPVGSPLSLECTVEGTSNPNLYWYRQAAGRGLQLLFYSVGIGQISSEVPQNLSASRPQDRQFILSSKKLLLSDSGFYLCAWSQLGRGNTEAFFGQGTRLTVV.

This clone has just one count. The rearrangement uses TRBV5-1 and TRBJ2-1; TRBD2 matches 8 bases. The V segment lost 0 bases and the J segment 7 bases; nucleotides outside the gene matches: 6. This CDR3 contains 15 residues. CDR1 and CDR2 from the germline V gene are SGHRS and YFSETQ. This CDR3 reads CASSLDGRAENEQFF. The CDR3 nucleotides are TGCGCCAGCAGCTTGGACGGGAGGGCCGAGAATGAGCAGTTCTTC.

The chain recombines TRBV7-9 with TRBJ2-7; 7 positions match TRBD1. V was clipped by 1 base and J by 4 bases; unmatched bases: 7. This CDR3 region has 15 residues. Germline values: CDR1 SEHNR, CDR2 FQNEAQ (reference sequence). The chain's CDR3 is CASSLEGGAYYEQYF. In nucleotides, the CDR3 is TGTGCCAGCAGCTTAGAAGGGGGCGCTTATTACGAGCAGTACTTC.

The chain joins TRBV6-1 to TRBJ1-1, with D perhaps TRBD1 (6 bases). CDR1 and CDR2 from the germline V gene are MNHNS and SASEGT. With 8 bases removed from V and 1 base from J, the gap between germline ends came to 17 bases. The CDR3 spans 15 residues. CDR3 nucleotide sequence: TGTGCCAGCGTTCAGGGGATTCAGCCGAACACTGAAGCTTTCTTT. Translated: CASVQGIQPNTEAFF.